The 9 T cell receptor beta chains reported below all come from one sample, sequenced in a study of T cell repertoires in cytomegalovirus infection. TCRdb ran MiXCR on the reads and lists one entry per CDR3 protein. The sample has 150,000 or so distinct CDR3 sequences, roughly a third seen once. Their recognized antigens are unknown. This sample comprised CD8+ T cells from cultured PBMCs, obtained from culture after CMV antigen stimulation. The receptors were sampled from a human donor in good health (CMV status not recorded). Some clones in this sample may be carry-over from other donors' samples.

This clonotype has only a few counts. The chain joins TRBV19 to TRBJ1-1; no clear D gene. The germline gives CDR1 LNHDA, CDR2 SQIVND (reference sequence). The CDR3 covers 13 residues. The V end lost 3 bases, the J end lost 0 bases, and 5 bases lay between the germline ends. This chain's CDR3 is CASSISLNTEAFF. The DNA for the CDR3 is TGTGCCAGTAGTATTTCACTGAACACTGAAGCTTTCTTT.

This clonotype appeared a few times. The chain employs TRBV4-1 and TRBJ1-1; D is undetermined. V was shortened by 6 bases and J by 8 bases, with 19 bases between the two germline ends. Germline values: CDR1 MGHRA, CDR2 YSYEKL. This CDR3 is 14 amino acids long. CDR3 amino acids: CASSQNTLTVEAFF. The CDR3 nucleotides are TGCGCCAGCAGTCAGAATACCCTCACAGTAGAAGCTTTCTTT.

The chain carries TRBV29-1 and TRBJ1-4; D is perhaps TRBD1 (5 bases). V lost 6 bases, J lost 5 bases, and 13 bases lay in between. The CDR3 runs to 13 residues. Per the germline V gene, CDR1 is SQVTM and CDR2 is ANQGSEA. CDR3 sequence (DNA): TGCAGCGTCCTAGACAGCTCAAATGAAAAACTGTTTTTT. Its protein product is CSVLDSSNEKLFF.

This clonotype occurred many times. This rearrangement joins TRBV27 to TRBJ1-2, with 10 bases aligning to TRBD1. Germline assignment: CDR1 MNHEY and CDR2 SMNVEV (reference sequence). V was pared by 0 bases and J by 2 bases, with 9 bases of the junction left unmatched. This CDR3 is built from 18 residues. CDR3 sequence (DNA): TGTGCCAGCAGTTTATCTAGTATGGGACAGGGGATCAACTATGGCTACACCTTC. This translates into CASSLSSMGQGINYGYTF.

The chain employs TRBV12-3 or TRBV12-4 and TRBJ2-1, with D possibly being TRBD2 (5 bases). This CDR3 is 14 amino acids long. V was clipped by 2 bases and J by 7 bases, with 12 bases between them. CDR3 coding DNA: TGTGCCAGCAGTTTAACCTCCCGGACTAATGAGCAGTTCTTC. It encodes CASSLTSRTNEQFF.

The chain couples TRBV6-5 to TRBJ1-2; D gene uncertain. Germline-derived CDR1 and CDR2 are MNHEY and SVGAGI. Trimming left V 0 bases short and J 1 base short, with 9 bases between. The CDR3 spans 15 residues. CDR3 nucleotides: TGTGCCAGCAGTTACTCGTTCGGCAGTAACTATGGCTACACCTTC. This gives the protein CASSYSFGSNYGYTF.

This clonotype was seen ten or more times. The gene calls are TRBV7-2 and TRBJ2-3; 14 positions match TRBD2. The junction had 7 bases not matched to a gene; V was cut back by 5 bases and J by 9 bases. CDR1 and CDR2 from the germline V gene are SGHTA and FQGNSA. The CDR3 consists of 15 residues. The CDR3 loop reads CASSGTSGGLGTQYF. The CDR3 nucleotides read TGTGCCAGCAGCGGGACTAGCGGGGGCCTCGGGACGCAGTATTTT.

In DNA, the CDR3 is TGTGCCAGCAGCATATTTCCCCTTAGCACAGATACGCAGTATTTT. Translating it yields CASSIFPLSTDTQYF. The V and J genes are TRBV13 and TRBJ2-3, with unresolved D. With 5 bases removed from V and 0 bases from J, the gap between germline ends came to 12 bases. The length of the CDR3 is 15 residues. Per germline, CDR1 PRHDT and CDR2 FYEKMQ (reference sequence).

Only a few counts were recorded for this clonotype. The rearrangement uses TRBV11-1 and TRBJ2-2, with D perhaps assigned TRBD1 or TRBD2 (6 bases each). V lost 0 bases to trimming and J lost 2 bases, with 13 bases between them. Germline lookup yields CDR1 SGHAT and CDR2 FQDESV (reference sequence). CDR3 size: 17 residues. The CDR3 here is CASSLAPKGGNTGELFF. In DNA, the CDR3 is TGTGCCAGCAGCTTAGCCCCAAAGGGGGGAAACACCGGGGAGCTGTTTTTT.